The 3 T cell receptor beta chains in this list originate from one sample, sequenced in a study of beta chain features in type 1 diabetes. Expressed TCRB transcripts were sequenced because the entire RNA isolate underwent reverse transcription. Profiling relied on immunoSEQ multiplex PCR, and the TCRdb table lists in-frame clones only, not all of them. The sample lists around 430,000 clones, approximately 30% occurring once. Specimen: naive CD4+ T cells from blood. The receptors shown here come from a young man in good health.

This clone has just a few counts. The CDR3 is CASSLDRSQEKLFF. The CDR3 nucleotides read TGTGCCAGCAGCCTCGACAGAAGTCAGGAAAAACTGTTTTTT. The V gene is TRBV27, the J gene TRBJ1-4; tentatively, D is TRBD1 (5 bases). V shed 6 bases and J shed 8 bases, with 16 bases lying between them. CDR1 and CDR2 from the germline V gene are MNHEY and SMNVEV (reference sequence). There are 14 residues in the CDR3.

This clone has just a few counts. The chain employs TRBV29-1 and TRBJ2-5, with TRBD2 matching over 8 bases. Germline V gives CDR1 SQVTM, CDR2 ANQGSEA. This CDR3 region has 13 residues. CDR3 residues: CHPDGTSQETQYF. The CDR3 DNA is TGCCACCCCGACGGGACTAGCCAAGAGACCCAGTACTTC.

The chain couples TRBV4-2 to TRBJ2-1; 7 nucleotides match TRBD2. The CDR3 loop spans 15 amino acids. Germline loops: CDR1 LGHNA, CDR2 YNFKEQ. Unmatched junction bases numbered 3, after V lost 4 bases and J lost 0 bases. CDR3 bases: TGTGCCAGCAGCCGCGGGGGAAGCTCCTACAATGAGCAGTTCTTC. This encodes CASSRGGSSYNEQFF.